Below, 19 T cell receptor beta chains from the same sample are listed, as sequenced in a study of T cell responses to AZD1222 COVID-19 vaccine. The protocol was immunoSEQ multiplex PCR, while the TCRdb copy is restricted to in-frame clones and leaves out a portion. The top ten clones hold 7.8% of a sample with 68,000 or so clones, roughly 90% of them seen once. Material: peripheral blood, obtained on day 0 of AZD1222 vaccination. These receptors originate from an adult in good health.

In DNA form, the CDR3 reads TGTGCCAGTGGGATTTCCGGGACAGGGGATGGCTACACCTTC. This sequence encodes CASGISGTGDGYTF. V usage is TRBV19 and J usage is TRBJ1-2, with 10 bases lining up with TRBD1. The CDR3 extends over 14 amino acids. The V segment lost 8 bases and the J segment 6 bases; nucleotides outside the gene matches: 9. Germline CDR1 is LNHDA and CDR2 is SQIVND (reference sequence).

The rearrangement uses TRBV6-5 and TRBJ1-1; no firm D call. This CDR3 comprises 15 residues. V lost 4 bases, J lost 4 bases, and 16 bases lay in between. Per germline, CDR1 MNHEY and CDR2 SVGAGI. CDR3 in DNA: TGTGCCAGCAGTTCCGCTAAACTAGGTAGCACTGAAGCTTTCTTT. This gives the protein CASSSAKLGSTEAFF.

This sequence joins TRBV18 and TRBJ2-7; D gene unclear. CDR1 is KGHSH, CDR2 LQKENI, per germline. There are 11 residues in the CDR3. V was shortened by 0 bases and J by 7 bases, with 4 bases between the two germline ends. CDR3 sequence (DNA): TGTGCCAGCTCACCACCGGAGGAGCAGTACTTC. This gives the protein CASSPPEEQYF.

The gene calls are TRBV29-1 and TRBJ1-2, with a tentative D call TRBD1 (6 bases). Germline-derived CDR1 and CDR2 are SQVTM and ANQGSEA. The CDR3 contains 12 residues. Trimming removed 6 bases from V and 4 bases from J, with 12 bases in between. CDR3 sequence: CSVCWDIYGYTF. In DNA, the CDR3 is TGCAGCGTCTGCTGGGACATCTATGGCTACACCTTC. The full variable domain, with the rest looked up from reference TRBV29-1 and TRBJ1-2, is SAVISQKPSRDICQRGTSLTIQCQVDSQVTMMFWYRQQPGQSLTLIATANQGSEATYESGFVIDKFPISRPNLTFSTLTVSNMSPEDSSIYLCSVCWDIYGYTFGSGTRLTVV.

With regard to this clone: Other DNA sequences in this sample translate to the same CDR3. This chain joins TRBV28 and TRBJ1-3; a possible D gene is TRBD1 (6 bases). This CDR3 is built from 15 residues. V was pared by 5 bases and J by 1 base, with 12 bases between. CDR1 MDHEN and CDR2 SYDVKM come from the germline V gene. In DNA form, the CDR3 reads TGTGCCAGCAGTCCACTAACAGGGTCTGGAAACACCATATATTTT. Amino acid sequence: CASSPLTGSGNTIYF.

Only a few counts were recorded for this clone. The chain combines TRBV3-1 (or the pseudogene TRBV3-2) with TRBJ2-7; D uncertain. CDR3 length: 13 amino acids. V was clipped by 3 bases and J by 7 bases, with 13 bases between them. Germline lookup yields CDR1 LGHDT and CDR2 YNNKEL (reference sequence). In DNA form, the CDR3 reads TGTGCCAGCAGCCAGGTCCTACTTTTGGAGCAGTACTTC. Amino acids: CASSQVLLLEQYF.

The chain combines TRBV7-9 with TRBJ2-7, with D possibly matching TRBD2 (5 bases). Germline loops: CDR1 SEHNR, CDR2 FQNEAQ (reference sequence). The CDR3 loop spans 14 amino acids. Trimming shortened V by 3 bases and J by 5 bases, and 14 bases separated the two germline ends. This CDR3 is CASSFFSGVHEQYF. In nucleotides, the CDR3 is TGTGCCAGCAGCTTTTTCTCCGGGGTCCACGAGCAGTACTTC.

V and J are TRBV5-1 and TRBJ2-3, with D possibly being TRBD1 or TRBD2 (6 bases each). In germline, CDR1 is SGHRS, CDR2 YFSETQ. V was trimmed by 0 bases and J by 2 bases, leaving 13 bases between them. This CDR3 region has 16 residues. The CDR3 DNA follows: TGCGCCAGCAGCTTGGCCGAGGGGGGCGACACAGATACGCAGTATTTT. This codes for CASSLAEGGDTDTQYF. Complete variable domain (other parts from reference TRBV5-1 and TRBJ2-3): KAGVTQTPRYLIKTRGQQVTLSCSPISGHRSVSWYQQTPGQGLQFLFEYFSETQRNKGNFPGRFSGRQFSNSRSEMNVSTLELGDSALYLCASSLAEGGDTDTQYFGPGTRLTVL.

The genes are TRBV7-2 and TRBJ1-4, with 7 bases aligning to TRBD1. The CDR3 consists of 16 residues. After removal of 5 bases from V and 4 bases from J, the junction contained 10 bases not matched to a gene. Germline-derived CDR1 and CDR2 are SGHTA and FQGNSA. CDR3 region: CASSRRGTVGNEKLFF. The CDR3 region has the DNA TGTGCCAGCAGCCGCAGGGGGACGGTGGGTAATGAAAAACTGTTTTTT.

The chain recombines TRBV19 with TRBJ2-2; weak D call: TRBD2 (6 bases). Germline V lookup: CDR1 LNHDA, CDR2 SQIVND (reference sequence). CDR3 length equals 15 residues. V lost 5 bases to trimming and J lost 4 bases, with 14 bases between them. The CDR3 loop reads CASSESVGSTGELFF. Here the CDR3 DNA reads TGTGCCAGTAGTGAATCGGTCGGGAGCACCGGGGAGCTGTTTTTT.

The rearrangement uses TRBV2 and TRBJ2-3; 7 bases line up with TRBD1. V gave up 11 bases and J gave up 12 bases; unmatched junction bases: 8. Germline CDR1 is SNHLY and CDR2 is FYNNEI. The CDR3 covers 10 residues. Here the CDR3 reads CAATGTRQYF. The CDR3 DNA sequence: TGTGCCGCGACAGGGACCCGTCAGTATTTT. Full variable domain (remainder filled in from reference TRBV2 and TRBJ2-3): EPEVTQTPSHQVTQMGQEVILRCVPISNHLYFYWYRQILGQKVEFLVSFYNNEISEKSEIFDDQFSVERPDGSNFTLKIRSTKLEDSAMYFCAATGTRQYFGPGTRLTVL.

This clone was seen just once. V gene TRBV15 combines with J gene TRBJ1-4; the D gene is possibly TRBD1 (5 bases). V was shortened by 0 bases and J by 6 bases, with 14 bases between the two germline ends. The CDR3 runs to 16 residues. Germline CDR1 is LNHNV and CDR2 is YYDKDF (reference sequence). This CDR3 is CATSRDPGRRDEKLFF. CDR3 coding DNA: TGTGCCACCAGCAGAGACCCGGGACGACGGGATGAAAAACTGTTTTTT.

The CDR3: CASSLVSGRTDTQYF. The DNA of the CDR3 is TGTGCCAGCAGCTTGGTCTCCGGCCGCACAGATACGCAGTATTTT. The rearrangement uses TRBV5-5 and TRBJ2-3, with D unresolved. CDR3 length: 15 residues. V was shortened by 0 bases and J by 1 base, with 9 bases between the two germline ends. Germline CDR1 reads SGHKS; CDR2 reads YYEKEE (reference sequence).

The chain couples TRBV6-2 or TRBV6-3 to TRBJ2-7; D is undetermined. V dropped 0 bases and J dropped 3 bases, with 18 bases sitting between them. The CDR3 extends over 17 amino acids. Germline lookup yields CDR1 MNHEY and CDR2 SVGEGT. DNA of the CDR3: TGTGCCAGCAGTTACTCGAAAGACTCCCTATTGAGCTACGAGCAGTACTTC. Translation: CASSYSKDSLLSYEQYF.

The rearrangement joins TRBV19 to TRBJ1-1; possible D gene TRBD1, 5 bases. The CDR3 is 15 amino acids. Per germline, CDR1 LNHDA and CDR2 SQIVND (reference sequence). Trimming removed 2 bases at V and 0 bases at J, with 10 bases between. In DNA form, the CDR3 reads TGTGCCAGTAGTATATCGGCAGGGTTGAACACTGAAGCTTTCTTT. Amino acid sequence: CASSISAGLNTEAFF.

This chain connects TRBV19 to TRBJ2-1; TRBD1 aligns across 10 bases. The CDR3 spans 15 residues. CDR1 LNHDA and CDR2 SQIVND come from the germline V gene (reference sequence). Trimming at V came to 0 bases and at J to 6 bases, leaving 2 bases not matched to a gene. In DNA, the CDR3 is TGTGCCAGTAGTATAGAGAGGACAGGGGGCAATGAGCAGTTCTTC. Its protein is CASSIERTGGNEQFF.

The CDR3 sequence is CSVPSSAPGGGGYTF. The CDR3 nucleotides are TGCAGCGTTCCATCTTCTGCCCCAGGGGGAGGAGGCTACACCTTC. The V and J genes are TRBV29-1 and TRBJ1-2, with TRBD1 identical over 7 bases. The CDR3 spans 15 residues. V lost 5 bases, J lost 8 bases, and 17 bases stayed unmatched. The germline CDR1 and CDR2 sequences are SQVTM and ANQGSEA.

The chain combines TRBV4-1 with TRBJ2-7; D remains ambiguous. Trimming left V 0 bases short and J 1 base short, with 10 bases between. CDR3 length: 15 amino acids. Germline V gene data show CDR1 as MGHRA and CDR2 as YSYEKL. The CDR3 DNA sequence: TGCGCCAGCAGCCAAGATAACGGACCATCCTACGAGCAGTACTTC. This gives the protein CASSQDNGPSYEQYF.

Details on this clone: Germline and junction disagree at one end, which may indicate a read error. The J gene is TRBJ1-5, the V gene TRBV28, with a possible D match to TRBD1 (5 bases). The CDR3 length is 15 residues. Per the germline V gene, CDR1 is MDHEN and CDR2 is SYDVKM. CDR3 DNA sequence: TGTGTCAGCAGTTTAAGGTGGGGGGACAATCAGCCCCAGCATTTT. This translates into CVSSLRWGDNQPQHF.